This TCR beta chain is from a study of cytomegalovirus exposure and HLA in healthy donors. Whole-study findings and limits: Accurate prediction of HLA-A and HLA-B alleles (for most subjects) was reportedly achieved from TCR beta sequences. TCR beta chain V- and J-gene trimming was linked, in a later analysis, to a missense variant in DCLRE1C.

Primers: 60 Vbeta forward and 13 Jbeta reverse. The table came from immunoSEQ multiplex PCR; TCRdb's copy has only in-frame clones and leaves some out. The table shows about 160,000 clones, with over 80% occurring only once. Comment on this clone: Its antigen is not identified.

J was trimmed by 2 bases and V by 4 bases; bases with no gene match: 8. The CDR3 runs to 15 residues. Germline CDR1 SGHRS, CDR2 YFSETQ. This TCR came from a boy between 2 and 10 years old in good health and CMV-seronegative. Material for sequencing was PBMCs. The chain links TRBV5-1 to TRBJ2-7, with TRBD1 matching over 8 bases. CDR3 sequence: CASSPVSGGPYEQYV. CDR3 in DNA: TGCGCCAGCAGCCCGGTCTCAGGGGGCCCCTACGAGCAGTACGTC.